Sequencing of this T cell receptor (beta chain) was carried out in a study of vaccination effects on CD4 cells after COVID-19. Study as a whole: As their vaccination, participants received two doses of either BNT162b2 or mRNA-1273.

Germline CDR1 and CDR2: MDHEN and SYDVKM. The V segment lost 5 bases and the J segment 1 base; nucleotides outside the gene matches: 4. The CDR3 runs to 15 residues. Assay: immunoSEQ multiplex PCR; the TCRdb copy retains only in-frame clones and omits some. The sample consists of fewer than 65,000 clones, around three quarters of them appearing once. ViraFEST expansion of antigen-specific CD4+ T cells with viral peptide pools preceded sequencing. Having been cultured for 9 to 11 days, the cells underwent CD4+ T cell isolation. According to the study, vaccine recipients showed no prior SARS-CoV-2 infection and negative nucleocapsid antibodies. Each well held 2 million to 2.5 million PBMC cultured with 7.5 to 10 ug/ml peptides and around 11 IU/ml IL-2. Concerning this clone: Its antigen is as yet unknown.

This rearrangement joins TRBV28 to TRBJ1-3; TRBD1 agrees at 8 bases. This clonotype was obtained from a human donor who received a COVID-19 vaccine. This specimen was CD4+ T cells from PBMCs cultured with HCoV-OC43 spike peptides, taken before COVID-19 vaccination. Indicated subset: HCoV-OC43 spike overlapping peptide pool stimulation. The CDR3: CASSPGGESGNTIYF. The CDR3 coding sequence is TGTGCCAGCAGTCCAGGGGGCGAGTCTGGAAACACCATATATTTT.